This entry lists 24 T cell receptor beta chains sequenced from one sample in a study of blood T cell repertoires in COVID-19. Generated by immunoSEQ multiplex PCR, the TCRdb table keeps only in-frame clones and is missing some. The sample yields fewer than 250,000 clones, about 83% seen once. The specimen was peripheral blood. These receptors came from a man in his forties or fifties with acute or convalescent COVID-19.

This chain connects TRBV11-3 to TRBJ1-2; 7 bases align to TRBD1. Germline trimming cut 6 bases from V and 1 base from J; bases unmatched to any gene: 8. In germline, CDR1 is SGHNT, CDR2 YENEEA. This CDR3 region has 15 residues. The CDR3: CASRAGTAGNYGYTF. For the CDR3, the DNA is TGTGCCAGCAGAGCCGGGACAGCGGGTAACTATGGCTACACCTTC. The full variable domain, in which reference TRBV11-3 and TRBJ1-2 provide the parts outside the CDR3, is EAGVVQSPRYKIIEKKQPVAFWCNPISGHNTLYWYLQNLGQGPELLIRYENEEAVDDSQLPKDRFSAERLKGVDSTLKIQPAELGDSAVYLCASRAGTAGNYGYTFGSGTRLTVV.

The genes are TRBV29-1 and TRBJ1-1; D not certain. This CDR3 region has 13 residues. CDR1 and CDR2 from the germline V gene are SQVTM and ANQGSEA. Trimming took off 4 bases at V and 4 bases at J, with 13 bases between the two ends. In DNA form, the CDR3 reads TGCAGCGTTGCTCGGGTATACGGCACTGAAGCTTTCTTT. Its protein product is CSVARVYGTEAFF.

This sequence joins TRBV29-1 and TRBJ1-2; tentatively, D is TRBD1 (6 bases). V dropped 2 bases and J dropped 4 bases, with 8 bases sitting between them. Looked up from germline, CDR1 is SQVTM and CDR2 is ANQGSEA. There are 12 residues in the CDR3. CDR3: CSVELGGYGYTF. The CDR3 region has the DNA TGCAGCGTTGAACTAGGGGGCTATGGCTACACCTTC.

The CDR3 protein is CASSLLAGVGEQFF. The CDR3 region has the DNA TGTGCCAGCAGCCTATTAGCGGGAGTAGGTGAGCAGTTCTTC. The chain joins TRBV3-1 (or the pseudogene TRBV3-2) to TRBJ2-1; 9 bases align to TRBD2. The CDR3 is 14 residues long. CDR1 and CDR2 from the germline V gene are LGHDT and YNNKEL (reference sequence). V gave up 4 bases and J gave up 9 bases; unmatched junction bases: 7.

This sequence joins TRBV7-2 and TRBJ1-6; D gene unclear. Germline V gene data show CDR1 as SGHTA and CDR2 as FQGNSA. CDR3 size: 15 residues. V lost 1 base, J lost 3 bases, and 7 bases lay in between. CDR3 loop: CASSLGPGYNSPLHF. Here the CDR3 DNA reads TGTGCCAGCAGCTTAGGCCCCGGCTATAATTCACCCCTCCACTTT.

V and J are TRBV5-1 and TRBJ1-2; D may be TRBD1 (5 bases). V dropped 2 bases and J dropped 2 bases, with 22 bases sitting between them. The CDR3 covers 18 residues. Looked up from germline, CDR1 is SGHRS and CDR2 is YFSETQ. The CDR3 reads CASSLTGDSRPSNYGYTF. The CDR3 DNA reads as TGCGCCAGCAGCTTAACAGGAGACAGTCGACCGAGCAACTATGGCTACACCTTC. Full variable domain (outside the CDR3, taken from reference TRBV5-1 and TRBJ1-2): KAGVTQTPRYLIKTRGQQVTLSCSPISGHRSVSWYQQTPGQGLQFLFEYFSETQRNKGNFPGRFSGRQFSNSRSEMNVSTLELGDSALYLCASSLTGDSRPSNYGYTFGSGTRLTVV.

This clone was detected once. The genes are TRBV28 and TRBJ1-5, with TRBD1 matching 11 bases. There are 16 residues in the CDR3. Germline V gene lookup returns CDR1 MDHEN and CDR2 SYDVKM. J lost 5 bases, V lost 4 bases, and 7 bases had no gene match. CDR3 loop: CASSSLGQGAYQPQHF. CDR3 sequence (DNA): TGTGCCAGCAGTTCGCTTGGACAGGGGGCGTATCAGCCCCAGCATTTT.

The chain couples TRBV4-2 to TRBJ2-7; 7 bases are a match to TRBD2. Germline loops: CDR1 LGHNA, CDR2 YNFKEQ. With 1 base clipped from V and 0 bases from J, the junction kept 3 bases outside the gene matches. CDR3 length: 15 amino acids. The CDR3 region has the DNA TGTGCCAGCAGCCAAGGTTCTAGCGGCTCCTACGAGCAGTACTTC. Translated: CASSQGSSGSYEQYF.

The chain recombines TRBV12-5 with TRBJ2-7; 9 nucleotides match TRBD1. This CDR3 spans 14 amino acids. The germline gives CDR1 LGHNT, CDR2 FRNRAP. J was trimmed by 2 bases and V by 6 bases; bases with no gene match: 5. CDR3 DNA sequence: TGTGCTAGTGGCCACGGGACAGGGACCTACGAGCAGTACTTC. Amino acids: CASGHGTGTYEQYF.

V is TRBV21-1 and J is TRBJ1-2. TRBV21-1 is a documented pseudogene. The CDR3 is 17 residues long. The DNA of the CDR3 is TGTGCCAGCAGCAAAGTGGTCAAGAGGGAAGCTAACTATGGCTACACCTTC. Translated: CASSKVVKREANYGYTF.

This clone has a single count. The CDR3 loop is CASSWTEDYGYTF. For the CDR3, the DNA is TGTGCCAGCAGCTGGACTGAGGACTATGGCTACACCTTC. The rearrangement links TRBV5-4 to TRBJ1-2; D unresolved. The CDR3 extends over 13 amino acids. V was trimmed by 3 bases and J by 3 bases, leaving 9 bases between them. CDR1 and CDR2 (germline): SGHNT, YYREEE (reference sequence).

The chain uses TRBV19 and TRBJ1-4, with D hard to call. The CDR3 runs to 12 residues. Germline assignment: CDR1 LNHDA and CDR2 SQIVND (reference sequence). V was shortened by 8 bases and J by 8 bases, with 12 bases between the two germline ends. For the CDR3, the DNA is TGTGCCAGTGGAAAAGCCGGGGAAAAACTGTTTTTT. Amino acid sequence: CASGKAGEKLFF.

In this sample, this clone turned up a few times. Its ends do not fully match the called genes, so a read error is possible. The chain is built from TRBV7-9 and TRBJ2-7; 11 bases map to TRBD2. This CDR3 has 15 residues. Germline V CDR1 and CDR2: SEHNR, FQNEAQ (reference sequence). As DNA, the CDR3 is TGTGCCAGCAACTTAGCGGGAGGGCCGTATTACGAGCAGTACTTC. This encodes CASNLAGGPYYEQYF.

This clone was seen a few times. The chain combines TRBV7-3 with TRBJ2-2, with a possible D match to TRBD1 (6 bases). CDR3 length: 16 amino acids. Germline lookup yields CDR1 SGHTA and CDR2 FQGTGA. Trimming cost V 2 bases and J 1 base, with 11 bases left between them. The CDR3 spells CASSLSGAMNTGELFF. The CDR3 region has the DNA TGTGCCAGCAGCTTATCAGGGGCCATGAACACCGGGGAGCTGTTTTTT.

This clone was detected only once. J is TRBJ1-1 and V is TRBV12-3 or TRBV12-4, with D uncertain. This CDR3 region has 11 residues. V gave up 3 bases and J gave up 11 bases, with 10 bases separating them. The CDR3 loop is CASSFRSVAFF. CDR3 DNA: TGTGCCAGCAGTTTCCGCTCGGTGGCTTTCTTT.

This clone was seen only a few times. The rearrangement uses TRBV30 and TRBJ1-1, with 10 bases matching TRBD1. V lost 2 bases, J lost 3 bases, and 18 bases stayed unmatched. CDR3 size: 19 residues. Germline V CDR1 and CDR2: GTSNPN, SVGIG (reference sequence). CDR3 sequence (DNA): TGTGCCTGGAGTCCTTTCAAACAAGTGACCGGGACAGGGGACACTGAAGCTTTCTTT. This gives the protein CAWSPFKQVTGTGDTEAFF.

CDR3 loop: CAWSLTGNYGYTF. Here the CDR3 DNA reads TGTGCCTGGAGTTTGACAGGAAACTATGGCTACACCTTC. The chain recombines TRBV30 with TRBJ1-2; possible D gene TRBD1, 6 bases. The CDR3 contains 13 residues. Germline lookup yields CDR1 GTSNPN and CDR2 SVGIG (reference sequence). Trimming left V 2 bases short and J 2 bases short, with 9 bases between.

The J gene is TRBJ2-7, the V gene TRBV6-1; TRBD1 might be the D (5 bases). V was clipped by 1 base and J by 7 bases, with 8 bases between them. CDR3 length: 12 amino acids. Germline V CDR1 and CDR2: MNHNS, SASEGT. The CDR3 DNA sequence: TGTGCCAGCAGTGAAGGAAGGGGTGAGCAGTACTTC. The encoded protein is CASSEGRGEQYF.

The rearrangement uses TRBV6-1 and TRBJ2-7; 12 nucleotides line up with TRBD2. Germline V gives CDR1 MNHNS, CDR2 SASEGT. The CDR3 has 16 amino acids. Trimming took 4 bases from V and 6 from J; bases not matched to a gene: 10. CDR3 protein: CASSGVRTSGNLEQYF. The DNA for the CDR3 is TGTGCCAGCAGTGGCGTTAGGACTAGCGGGAATCTCGAGCAGTACTTC.

The J gene is TRBJ2-5, the V gene TRBV7-3, with D possibly being TRBD2 (6 bases). The CDR3 consists of 16 residues. The ends were cut back, 5 bases at V and 4 bases at J, with 20 bases in the middle. The V gene's germline CDR1 is SGHTA and CDR2 FQGTGA. CDR3 region: CASSASGGSYPETQYF. In DNA, the CDR3 is TGTGCCAGCAGCGCCTCTGGGGGGAGCTACCCAGAGACCCAGTACTTC.

The chain combines TRBV11-1 with TRBJ2-2; 8 bases agree with TRBD2. V lost 4 bases to trimming and J lost 4 bases; unmatched junction nucleotides: 8. CDR1 and CDR2 (germline): SGHAT, FQDESV (reference sequence). The CDR3 contains 16 residues. Written as DNA, the CDR3 is TGTGCCAGCAGCTCAAACGGACTAGCCTCCACCGGGGAGCTGTTTTTT. This translates into CASSSNGLASTGELFF.

The CDR3 sequence is CATSRGGGTASTDTQYF. CDR3 nucleotides: TGTGCCACCAGCAGAGGGGGCGGGACAGCCAGCACAGATACGCAGTATTTT. The chain is built from TRBV15 and TRBJ2-3; D is perhaps TRBD1 (7 bases). CDR1 is LNHNV, CDR2 YYDKDF, per germline (reference sequence). V was trimmed by 1 base and J by 0 bases, leaving 14 bases between them. The CDR3 consists of 17 residues. Full variable domain (rest looked up from reference TRBV15 and TRBJ2-3): DAMVIQNPRYQVTQFGKPVTLSCSQTLNHNVMYWYQQKSSQAPKLLFHYYDKDFNNEADTPDNFQSRRPNTSFCFLDIRSPGLGDTAMYLCATSRGGGTASTDTQYFGPGTRLTVL.

The chain is built from TRBV6-5 and TRBJ2-7; 10 bases line up with TRBD1. CDR1 is MNHEY and CDR2 is SVGAGI in the germline V gene. V lost 2 bases, J lost 4 bases, and 5 bases stayed unmatched. CDR3 length equals 15 residues. The CDR3 region is CASSYPTGGSYEQYF. The CDR3 coding sequence is TGTGCCAGCAGTTACCCGACAGGGGGCTCATACGAGCAGTACTTC.

J is TRBJ2-2 and V is TRBV5-3; TRBD2 agrees at 9 bases. TRBV5-3 is flagged as an ORF with uncertain function. The V segment lost 1 base and the J segment 0 bases; nucleotides outside the gene matches: 13. CDR3 length: 20 amino acids. CDR3 bases: TGTGCCAGAAGCTTGTTAGCGGGAGTAGCCCGGTTCGCGAACACCGGGGAGCTGTTTTTT. Protein sequence: CARSLLAGVARFANTGELFF.